The 9 T cell receptor beta chains presented below share a single source sample, sequenced in a study of shared clonotypes between healthy human individuals. Libraries were prepared by immunoSEQ multiplex PCR; TCRdb keeps only in-frame clonotypes and omits some of them. The table lists over 950,000 clones, 70% to 85% of them singletons. The specimen was memory CD4+ T cells from PBMCs. Subset: CD45RA-negative fraction. Receptor source: a man between 18 and 29 years old in good health. Some clones in this sample may be carry-over from other donors' samples.

The chain has TRBV4-2 and TRBJ2-7; 10 bases are shared with TRBD2. The CDR3 length is 15 residues. The V gene end was trimmed by 6 bases and the J gene end by 3 bases; junction bases not matched to a gene: 8. Germline V lookup: CDR1 LGHNA, CDR2 YNFKEQ. The CDR3, as DNA: TGTGCCAGCAGGCACGAACCTAGCGGGAGCTACGAGCAGTACTTC. Its translation: CASRHEPSGSYEQYF.

This chain connects TRBV7-8 to TRBJ2-7; the D gene is possibly TRBD2 (5 bases). The CDR3 has 12 amino acids. The germline CDR1 and CDR2 sequences are SGHVS and FQNEAQ. Trimming removed 5 bases from V and 11 bases from J, with 16 bases in between. Here the CDR3 DNA reads TGTGCCAGCAGCCCTACGAGGGTGGGAAAGTACTTC. Amino acids: CASSPTRVGKYF.

This chain links TRBV9 with TRBJ2-1; 7 bases agree with TRBD1. V lost 4 bases to trimming and J lost 5 bases; unmatched junction nucleotides: 6. The CDR3 consists of 14 residues. CDR1 and CDR2 from the germline V gene are SGDLS and YYNGEE. This CDR3 is CASSPTGTHNEQFF. DNA of the CDR3: TGTGCCAGCAGCCCGACAGGGACCCACAATGAGCAGTTCTTC.

The chain is built from TRBV7-3 and TRBJ2-1; D remains ambiguous. The germline V gene has CDR1 SGHTA and CDR2 FQGTGA. CDR3 length: 13 amino acids. Trimming took off 5 bases at V and 4 bases at J, with 9 bases between the two ends. The DNA of the CDR3 is TGTGCCAGCAGCCAAGGACCATACAATGAGCAGTTCTTC. Its protein is CASSQGPYNEQFF.

The chain combines TRBV15 with TRBJ1-4; D perhaps matches TRBD1 (6 bases). This CDR3 is built from 15 residues. The V gene's germline CDR1 is LNHNV and CDR2 YYDKDF (reference sequence). V lost 1 base and J 4 bases, leaving 10 bases between the germline ends. In DNA form, the CDR3 reads TGTGCCACCAGCAGAGGGAAACAGGGTAATGAAAAACTGTTTTTT. Its protein product is CATSRGKQGNEKLFF.

This sequence joins TRBV29-1 and TRBJ2-3; possible D gene TRBD1, 5 bases. Per the germline V gene, CDR1 is SQVTM and CDR2 is ANQGSEA. Trimming removed 7 bases at V and 1 base at J, with 9 bases between. This CDR3 is 12 amino acids long. The CDR3 nucleotides read TGCAGCGGAAAAGGGGGCACAGATACGCAGTATTTT. The encoded protein is CSGKGGTDTQYF.

Points on this clone: The same CDR3 also results from other DNA sequences found in this sample. The chain carries TRBV30 and TRBJ2-7; no firm D call. The CDR3 length is 12 residues. Germline lookup yields CDR1 GTSNPN and CDR2 SVGIG (reference sequence). V was cut by 2 bases and J by 0 bases, with 5 bases left in between. This CDR3 is CAWSSSSYEQYF. CDR3 in DNA: TGTGCCTGGAGTTCCAGCTCCTACGAGCAGTACTTC.

This chain joins TRBV18 and TRBJ2-2; D is tentatively TRBD1 or TRBD2 (5 bases each). CDR3 length: 15 residues. Trimming stripped 2 bases from V and 4 bases from J, with 11 bases between. Per the germline V gene, CDR1 is KGHSH and CDR2 is LQKENI. CDR3 in amino acids: CASSPGAGATGELFF. Written as DNA, the CDR3 is TGTGCCAGCTCACCAGGGGCCGGGGCCACCGGGGAGCTGTTTTTT.

This chain links TRBV7-2 with TRBJ2-7; D is possibly TRBD2 (6 bases). CDR3 length: 15 residues. Per germline, CDR1 SGHTA and CDR2 FQGNSA. Trimming took off 2 bases at V and 2 bases at J, with 13 bases between the two ends. Here the CDR3 reads CASSLFPAGPYEQYF. In nucleotides, the CDR3 is TGTGCCAGCAGCTTATTTCCTGCGGGGCCCTACGAGCAGTACTTC.